This is a list of T cell receptor beta chains from one sample in a study of blood T cell repertoires in COVID-19. Assay used: immunoSEQ multiplex PCR; TCRdb lists only in-frame clones, some missing. Among approximately 280,000 clones, approximately 83% were seen once, and the ten largest hold more than 9.5%. The material sequenced was peripheral blood. These receptors all come from a woman between 65 and 79 years old with acute or convalescent COVID-19. Both conserved end residues are part of each CDR3. The D gene is left open where the match is weak.

TRBV7-2	TRBJ2-5	TRBD2	CASSLGAGGLETQYF
TRBV7-8	TRBJ2-6	-	CASSLSGYAGANVLTF
TRBV5-1	TRBJ1-1	TRBD1	CASSYSGDRGTEAFF
TRBV3-1/TRBV3-2	TRBJ1-5	-	CASSQDERDQPQHF
TRBV5-8	TRBJ1-5	-	CASSLGENQPQHF
TRBV7-9	TRBJ1-1	-	CASSLQSEAFF
TRBV15	TRBJ1-2	-	CATSRGEAGPYGYTF
TRBV5-1	TRBJ1-2	-	CASSLEVVRNYGYTF
TRBV5-1	TRBJ1-2	-	CASSLVGDRGYTF
TRBV11-2	TRBJ1-2	TRBD1	CASSGDSASYGYTF
TRBV6-5	TRBJ1-6	TRBD1	CASRAPGQGGSPLHF
TRBV18	TRBJ1-1	-	CASSRGDRRMTEAFF
TRBV19	TRBJ2-1	TRBD1	CASSSDRAGYNEQFF
TRBV2	TRBJ2-1	TRBD1	CASGWGQGTNNEQFF
TRBV3-1/TRBV3-2	TRBJ2-1	TRBD2	CASSQGPYGTSGVNEQFF
TRBV19	TRBJ1-4	-	CASRAATNEKLFF
TRBV30	TRBJ1-3	-	CAWSVLGTTSGNTIYF
TRBV5-1	TRBJ2-7	-	CASSLAPSGREQYF
TRBV5-1	TRBJ2-1	-	CASSPEAGGGYNEQFF
TRBV7-7	TRBJ1-1	-	CASSPGTSQGINTEAFF
TRBV6-6	TRBJ1-2	-	CASSYPSGRANYGYTF
TRBV6-5	TRBJ1-2	-	CASFGGGGRGGYTF
TRBV4-2	TRBJ2-3	TRBD2	CASSQDKGLATDTQYF
TRBV10-2	TRBJ1-5	-	CASSEGDQPQHF
TRBV3-1/TRBV3-2	TRBJ1-2	TRBD1	CASRPGGNNYGYTF
TRBV9	TRBJ2-3	TRBD2	CASSVEGGGFTDTQYF
TRBV3-1/TRBV3-2	TRBJ2-7	-	CASSRRMEYEQYF
TRBV2	TRBJ1-1	-	CASSTDNTEAFF
TRBV12-5	TRBJ1-5	-	CASGLDGGGNQPQHF
TRBV11-2	TRBJ1-2	TRBD1	CASSFGWTGFGNLSHGYTF
TRBV9	TRBJ2-3	-	CASSLTRADTQYF
TRBV15	TRBJ1-1	-	CATSPQAGISRTEAFF
TRBV27	TRBJ1-5	-	CAVSRGAAQPQHF
TRBV4-1	TRBJ1-5	-	CASSQDQQVNQPQHF
TRBV6-6	TRBJ2-3	-	CASSHPPLGAQYF
TRBV19	TRBJ1-1	-	CASTRRGAKNGAFF
TRBV3-1/TRBV3-2	TRBJ1-5	-	CASSQGDKQPQHF
TRBV19	TRBJ2-3	-	CASSNTNADTQYF
TRBV5-1	TRBJ2-7	TRBD2	CASSSTGTSPGEQYF
TRBV7-2	TRBJ1-2	-	CASSLERQNLGYTF
TRBV5-6	TRBJ2-7	-	CASSPGWRRVGYEQYF
TRBV18	TRBJ1-1	TRBD1	CASSVQGGTEAFF
TRBV5-1	TRBJ1-2	TRBD1	CASSLDGTGVFGYTF
TRBV4-1	TRBJ2-1	TRBD1	CASIMTGTGGGGEQFF
TRBV7-9	TRBJ2-7	TRBD2	CASSHSTRGGPRVYF
TRBV7-2	TRBJ1-2	TRBD1	CASSPRTGDGYTF
TRBV13	TRBJ1-1	-	CASSLGLPENTEAFF
TRBV6-6	TRBJ2-7	TRBD2	CASIPGGTLSYEQYF
TRBV19	TRBJ2-1	TRBD2	CASSELAGGGEQFF
TRBV6-6	TRBJ1-2	-	CASSRARETAQTNYGYTF
TRBV7-2	TRBJ1-5	-	CASSWTGNQPQHF
TRBV14	TRBJ2-1	-	CASSQFPEGEQFF
TRBV18	TRBJ1-1	-	CASSPGGGNTEAFF
TRBV2	TRBJ2-5	-	CASTRQAPETQYF
TRBV18	TRBJ2-1	-	CASSPKGRAEQFF
TRBV18	TRBJ1-2	-	CASSPPGRYGYTF
TRBV5-1	TRBJ2-5	TRBD1	CASSRTGPPNQETQYF
TRBV7-9	TRBJ2-2	-	CASFRVDGELFF
TRBV18	TRBJ1-2	TRBD1	CASSPQGTGANYGYTF
TRBV10-1	TRBJ1-1	TRBD1	CASTPGTGAVEAFF